What follows are 12 T cell receptor beta chains derived from one specimen sequenced in a study of cytomegalovirus exposure and HLA in healthy donors. 60 Vbeta and 13 Jbeta primers were used in PCR. Assay: immunoSEQ multiplex PCR; the TCRdb copy retains only in-frame clones and omits some. The sample data list roughly 54,000 clones. The sequencing sample was made of PBMCs. Receptors originate from a woman in her twenties or thirties in good health and CMV-seropositive.

The CDR3 region has the DNA TGTGCCAGCAGCCCGACAGGGACCACAGATACGCAGTATTTT. Residues: CASSPTGTTDTQYF. The chain is built from TRBV14 and TRBJ2-3; 7 bases are shared with TRBD1. This CDR3 region has 14 residues. V lost 4 bases, J lost 2 bases, and 3 bases stayed unmatched. The germline V gene has CDR1 SGHDN and CDR2 FVKESK.

The CDR3 coding sequence is TGTGCCAGCAGTTACCGGTTAGCGGGTAGCGAGCAGTTCTTC. Translation: CASSYRLAGSEQFF. V gene TRBV6-5 combines with J gene TRBJ2-1; 7 nucleotides agree with TRBD2. Germline CDR1 MNHEY, CDR2 SVGAGI. This CDR3 is built from 14 residues. Germline trimming cut 2 bases from V and 10 bases from J; bases unmatched to any gene: 8.

This chain joins TRBV5-1 and TRBJ2-1, with TRBD2 matching over 7 bases. The CDR3 is 14 residues long. J was trimmed by 10 bases and V by 4 bases; bases with no gene match: 11. Germline V gene sequence: CDR1 SGHRS, CDR2 YFSETQ. Here the CDR3 reads CASSRHGNGGEQFF. CDR3 nucleotides: TGCGCCAGCAGCCGCCATGGTAACGGGGGGGAGCAGTTCTTC.

The chain joins TRBV5-1 to TRBJ2-1; 11 bases agree with TRBD2. V lost 1 base and J lost 5; bases outside the gene matches: 2. CDR3 length: 15 residues. The germline V gene has CDR1 SGHRS and CDR2 YFSETQ. The CDR3 reads CASSLLAGGDNEQFF. CDR3 nucleotides: TGCGCCAGCAGCTTGCTAGCGGGGGGCGACAATGAGCAGTTCTTC.

The chain joins TRBV13 to TRBJ1-2, with 7 bases fitting TRBD1. V lost 3 bases to trimming and J lost 8 bases; unmatched junction nucleotides: 9. Looked up from germline, CDR1 is PRHDT and CDR2 is FYEKMQ (reference sequence). There are 14 residues in the CDR3. The CDR3 DNA sequence: TGTGCCAGCAGCTTTCCCGACAGGGTACGGGGCTACACCTTC. As protein: CASSFPDRVRGYTF.

The chain uses TRBV9 and TRBJ1-2; tentative D call: TRBD1 (5 bases). CDR3 length: 15 amino acids. Per the germline V gene, CDR1 is SGDLS and CDR2 is YYNGEE. V was trimmed by 4 bases and J by 8 bases, leaving 21 bases between them. This chain's CDR3 is CASSPWTSVHWGYTF. The CDR3 DNA reads TGTGCCAGCAGCCCCTGGACATCGGTACATTGGGGCTACACCTTC.

The chain combines TRBV5-1 with TRBJ1-1; a possible D gene is TRBD1 (6 bases). The V end was cut by 4 bases, the J end by 7 bases, with 23 bases between. The CDR3 extends over 16 amino acids. Per germline, CDR1 SGHRS and CDR2 YFSETQ. This chain's CDR3 is CASSTDMGHPSSEAFF. The CDR3 DNA sequence: TGCGCCAGCAGCACGGATATGGGACACCCCAGCAGTGAAGCTTTCTTT.

The chain is built from TRBV7-2 and TRBJ1-2; 7 bases are a match to TRBD1. V was pared by 0 bases and J by 6 bases, with 7 bases of the junction left unmatched. CDR1 SGHTA and CDR2 FQGNSA come from the germline V gene. There are 15 residues in the CDR3. DNA for the CDR3: TGTGCCAGCAGCTTAGCCGTCGACAGGGTGGATGGCTACACCTTC. As protein: CASSLAVDRVDGYTF.

The chain links TRBV5-8 to TRBJ2-7; 9 bases are shared with TRBD2. Trimming removed 3 bases from V and 6 bases from J; junction bases left unmatched: 7. Germline values: CDR1 SGHTS, CDR2 YDEGEE. The CDR3 runs 14 residues. CDR3 loop: CASSSGLASGEQYF. CDR3 bases: TGTGCCAGCAGCTCGGGACTAGCATCCGGCGAGCAGTACTTC. Based on the CDR3 plus reference TRBV5-8 and TRBJ2-7, the full variable domain is EAGVTQSPTHLIKTRGQQATLRCSPISGHTSVYWYQQALGLGLQFLLWYDEGEERNRGNFPPRFSGRQFPNYSSELNVNALELEDSALYLCASSSGLASGEQYFGPGTRLTVT.

The genes are TRBV7-2 and TRBJ2-5; TRBD2 matches at 8 bases. CDR3 size: 16 residues. V lost 5 bases and J lost 2; bases outside the gene matches: 10. Germline V gives CDR1 SGHTA, CDR2 FQGNSA. CDR3 nucleotide sequence: TGTGCCAGCAGCGCCGCCGCCCCGGGGGGGCAAGAGACCCAGTACTTC. This translates into CASSAAAPGGQETQYF.

This sequence joins TRBV6-5 and TRBJ1-5; D is unclear. V lost 3 bases, J lost 3 bases, and 12 bases lay in between. Looked up from germline, CDR1 is MNHEY and CDR2 is SVGAGI. This CDR3 has 15 residues. Here the CDR3 DNA reads TGTGCCAGCAGTTATTCCCCAGCGTCCAATCAGCCCCAGCATTTT. Its translation is CASSYSPASNQPQHF.

The chain links TRBV5-6 to TRBJ1-3; D might be TRBD1 (5 bases). In germline, CDR1 is SGHDT, CDR2 YYEEEE. The CDR3 extends over 15 amino acids. Trimming removed 3 bases at V and 2 bases at J, with 12 bases between. The CDR3 spells CASSSGLRAGNTIYF. The CDR3 bases are TGTGCCAGCAGCTCGGGACTTAGGGCTGGAAACACCATATATTTT.